These 26 T cell receptor beta chains came from one sample sequenced in a study of T cells in Graves' hyperthyroidism and ophthalmopathy. Amplified TCR beta CDR3 regions came from RNA transcripts. A first-round RT-PCR of the TCR CDR3 used the HTBI primer set. TCRdb ran MiXCR on the multiplex PCR reads and lists one entry per CDR3 protein. The profile shows some 270,000 distinct CDR3 sequences, roughly 14% of them singletons. Material: blood. These receptors originate from a woman younger than 45 with Graves' hyperthyroidism that later progressed to Graves' ophthalmopathy.

The rearrangement uses TRBV4-3 and TRBJ2-1; D unresolved. V was cut by 1 base and J by 10 bases, with 11 bases left in between. The CDR3 is made up of 13 amino acids. Germline V CDR1 and CDR2: LGHNA, YSLEER. Here the CDR3 DNA reads TGCGCCAGCAGCCAAGCCCAACTCAGGGAGCAGTTCTTC. Residues: CASSQAQLREQFF.

The V and J genes are TRBV28 and TRBJ2-7, with D possibly being TRBD1 (5 bases). V lost 7 bases, J lost 0 bases, and 16 bases lay in between. This CDR3 spans 15 amino acids. The germline gives CDR1 MDHEN, CDR2 SYDVKM. The CDR3 region is CASTPVGVSSYEQYF. The CDR3 nucleotides are TGTGCCAGCACCCCCGTAGGGGTGAGCTCCTACGAGCAGTACTTC.

This rearrangement joins TRBV4-2 to TRBJ2-5; 8 bases are shared with TRBD1. Germline assignment: CDR1 LGHNA and CDR2 YNFKEQ. This CDR3 comprises 15 residues. After removal of 1 base from V and 5 bases from J, the junction contained 6 bases not matched to a gene. The CDR3 region has the DNA TGTGCCAGCAGCCAAGGGACAGGGTCTGCGGAGACCCAGTACTTC. Its translation is CASSQGTGSAETQYF.

In regard to this clonotype: A read error may produce the germline difference seen at one junction end. The chain uses TRBV5-5 and TRBJ2-5; the match to TRBD1 covers 7 bases. The CDR3 is 14 residues long. The germline V gene encodes CDR1 SGHKS and CDR2 YYEKEE (reference sequence). The CDR3: CAGSSGQVEETQYF. The DNA for the CDR3 is TGTGCCGGCAGTTCAGGACAGGTCGAAGAGACCCAGTACTTC.

This clonotype has ten or more counts. The V gene is TRBV6-1, the J gene TRBJ2-1, with D perhaps TRBD1 (6 bases). V dropped 6 bases and J dropped 9 bases, with 21 bases sitting between them. In germline, CDR1 is MNHNS, CDR2 SASEGT. The CDR3 totals 15 residues. CDR3 residues: CASSPGHREHREQFF. CDR3 coding DNA: TGTGCCAGCAGCCCGGGACATAGGGAACATCGTGAGCAGTTCTTC.

The rearrangement uses TRBV12-3 or TRBV12-4 and TRBJ2-3; 10 nucleotides align to TRBD2. Trimming removed 1 base from V and 0 bases from J; junction bases left unmatched: 4. This CDR3 has 17 amino acids. CDR3 bases: TGTGCCAGCAGTTTAGTAGGACTAGCGGTTAGCACAGATACGCAGTATTTT. Translated: CASSLVGLAVSTDTQYF.

The rearrangement links TRBV20-1 to TRBJ2-4, with D hard to call. Trimming removed 0 bases from V and 2 bases from J, with 11 bases in between. CDR3 size: 15 residues. Germline V gene sequence: CDR1 DFQATT, CDR2 SNEGSKA (reference sequence). CDR3: CSARDWRIPKNIQYF. CDR3 nucleotide sequence: TGCAGTGCTAGAGATTGGCGGATCCCCAAAAACATTCAGTACTTC.

This clonotype occurred many times. V is TRBV11-3 and J is TRBJ2-1; D ambiguous. CDR3 size: 15 residues. V was cut by 1 base and J by 2 bases, with 9 bases left in between. Germline CDR1 is SGHNT and CDR2 is YENEEA. CDR3 region: CASSLGRLAYNEQFF. DNA for the CDR3: TGTGCCAGCAGCTTAGGCCGACTTGCCTACAATGAGCAGTTCTTC.

This clonotype has a count of ten or more. V is TRBV18 and J is TRBJ2-7, with 8 bases matching TRBD2. Germline V lookup: CDR1 KGHSH, CDR2 LQKENI. The CDR3 totals 14 residues. J lost 5 bases, V lost 4 bases, and 7 bases had no gene match. The DNA of the CDR3 is TGTGCCAGCTCACTTAGCGGGATACAGAACGAGCAGTACTTC. Protein: CASSLSGIQNEQYF.

This clonotype was seen just once. This chain uses TRBV19 with TRBJ2-4, with TRBD1 identical over 8 bases. There are 16 residues in the CDR3. Losses at the gene ends were 5 bases for V and 7 bases for J; bases not matched to a gene: 13. In germline, CDR1 is LNHDA, CDR2 SQIVND (reference sequence). DNA of the CDR3: TGTGCCAGTAGTCCCCAAGGACAGGGTTCTTCTAACATTCAGTACTTC. Its protein is CASSPQGQGSSNIQYF.

V gene TRBV4-3 combines with J gene TRBJ2-1; TRBD2 aligns across 13 bases. After removal of 0 bases from V and 12 bases from J, the junction contained 5 bases not matched to a gene. The CDR3 is made up of 15 amino acids. Germline V CDR1 and CDR2: LGHNA, YSLEER. The CDR3 sequence: CASSQEVGLAGAQFF. In nucleotides, the CDR3 is TGCGCCAGCAGCCAAGAAGTAGGACTAGCGGGGGCGCAGTTCTTC.

Ten or more counts support this clonotype. The chain employs TRBV4-2 and TRBJ2-7; 7 bases align to TRBD2. With V trimmed by 3 bases and J by 0 bases, 8 bases remained unmatched. The germline V gene encodes CDR1 LGHNA and CDR2 YNFKEQ. This CDR3 is built from 16 residues. The CDR3 coding sequence is TGTGCCAGCAGCCAGACTTCAACGGGAGGCTCCTACGAGCAGTACTTC. This gives the protein CASSQTSTGGSYEQYF.

In this sample, this clonotype turned up many times. CDR3 sequence reads: CASSLELLGSQAEAFF. The CDR3 nucleotides read TGTGCCAGCAGCTTAGAGCTCCTAGGGTCCCAGGCTGAAGCTTTCTTT. V is TRBV7-2 and J is TRBJ1-1; D unresolved. Germline CDR1 reads SGHTA; CDR2 reads FQGNSA. This CDR3 has 16 amino acids. Trimming left V 1 base short and J 6 bases short, with 18 bases between.

Details on this clonotype: This sequence may be a read error, since a much larger clone differs from it by one base. The chain recombines TRBV20-1 with TRBJ2-3; D is uncertain. Germline CDR1 is DFQATT and CDR2 is SNEGSKA (reference sequence). CDR3 length equals 12 residues. V was pared by 3 bases and J by 5 bases, with 9 bases between. The CDR3 DNA sequence: TGCAGTGCTAGCGGCCATGAAGATACGCAGTATTTT. This translates into CSASGHEDTQYF.

The chain has TRBV6-1 and TRBJ1-5; TRBD1 is a possible D gene (6 bases). The V and J ends lost 6 bases and 3 bases respectively, with 12 bases between them. The germline V gene encodes CDR1 MNHNS and CDR2 SASEGT. This CDR3 has 14 residues. This chain's CDR3 is CASRRGSYNQPQHF. For the CDR3, the DNA is TGTGCCAGCAGGAGGGGGAGCTACAATCAGCCCCAGCATTTT.

This clonotype turned up a few times. The V call is TRBV19, the J call TRBJ1-4; no definite D call. The germline V gene encodes CDR1 LNHDA and CDR2 SQIVND (reference sequence). V lost 3 bases and J lost 5, with 13 bases in between. CDR3 size: 15 residues. The CDR3 reads CASSMSLGLNEKLFF. The CDR3 DNA follows: TGTGCCAGTAGTATGTCTCTTGGACTCAATGAAAAACTGTTTTTT.

Turning to this clonotype: Given a much more abundant clone one base away, this may be a read error. The rearrangement links TRBV11-2 to TRBJ2-1; 7 bases map to TRBD2. There are 15 residues in the CDR3. Germline V gives CDR1 SGHAT, CDR2 FQNNGV. The CDR3 region is CARSFPGGSYNEQFF. The CDR3 coding sequence is TGTGCCCGCAGCTTCCCGGGAGGTTCCTACAATGAGCAGTTCTTC. Complete variable domain (other parts from reference TRBV11-2 and TRBJ2-1): EAGVAQSPRYKIIEKRQSVAFWCNPISGHATLYWYQQILGQGPKLLIQFQNNGVVDDSQLPKDRFSAERLKGVDSTLKIQPAKLEDSAVYLCARSFPGGSYNEQFFGPGTRLTVL.

In its sample, this clonotype was seen many times. This chain joins TRBV28 and TRBJ2-7; D may be TRBD1 or TRBD2 (5 bases each). The CDR3 runs to 16 residues. Trimming stripped 3 bases from V and 1 base from J, with 16 bases between. Germline V lookup: CDR1 MDHEN, CDR2 SYDVKM. CDR3 bases: TGTGCCAGCAGTTTTTTTGATTCTGGGGGATCCTACGAGCAGTACTTC. Translation: CASSFFDSGGSYEQYF.

V gene TRBV20-1 combines with J gene TRBJ2-5; TRBD2 aligns across 12 bases. Trimming took 1 base from V and 2 from J; bases not matched to a gene: 5. CDR1 is DFQATT, CDR2 SNEGSKA, per germline (reference sequence). The CDR3 sequence is 16 residues long. CDR3 protein: CSARGTSGVLQETQYF. The CDR3 nucleotides read TGCAGTGCTAGAGGGACTAGCGGGGTACTACAAGAGACCCAGTACTTC.

This clonotype was seen more than once but under ten times. The genes are TRBV9 and TRBJ2-6; D unresolved. This CDR3 has 17 residues. The germline CDR1 and CDR2 sequences are SGDLS and YYNGEE. Between the trimmed V and J ends, which lost 0 bases and 2 bases, there was a span of 12 bases. CDR3 in amino acids: CASSVAGRRAGANVLTF. CDR3 coding DNA: TGTGCCAGCAGCGTAGCCGGCAGGCGAGCTGGGGCCAACGTCCTGACTTTC.

Ten or more counts support this clonotype. This rearrangement joins TRBV20-1 to TRBJ2-3; TRBD1 or TRBD2 may be the D gene (5 bases each). Germline CDR1 and CDR2: DFQATT and SNEGSKA (reference sequence). Trimming left V 7 bases short and J 1 base short, with 9 bases between. CDR3 length: 12 amino acids. This CDR3 is CSGDGRTDTQYF. In DNA form, the CDR3 reads TGCAGTGGGGACGGTCGCACAGATACGCAGTATTTT.

This clonotype came up many times. The V gene is TRBV7-3, the J gene TRBJ2-7; 7 bases fit TRBD1. Germline CDR1 and CDR2: SGHTA and FQGTGA. Trimming removed 5 bases from V and 6 bases from J; junction bases left unmatched: 19. The CDR3 runs 17 residues. The CDR3 is CASSPLGSGQRGLEQYF. Written as DNA, the CDR3 is TGTGCCAGCAGCCCCTTAGGGTCGGGACAGAGGGGTCTCGAGCAGTACTTC.

About this clonotype itself: A much larger clone sits a single nucleotide away, making a read error possible. The chain joins TRBV20-1 to TRBJ1-1; D is unresolved. CDR1 is DFQATT and CDR2 is SNEGSKA in the germline V gene (reference sequence). This CDR3 contains 15 residues. Trimming stripped 0 bases from V and 0 bases from J, with 11 bases between. CDR3 bases: TGCAGTGCTAGAGATGACGGAATCCTGAACACTGAAGCTTTCTTT. It specifies CSARDDGILNTEAFF.

Note on this clonotype: This may arise from a read error, as a much more abundant clone is one base away. This CDR3 fails to terminate in the conserved phenylalanine or tryptophan, so it likely reflects a read error. The chain is built from TRBV28 and TRBJ1-1; TRBD1 matches at 12 bases. The V gene's germline CDR1 is MDHEN and CDR2 SYDVKM. The CDR3 is made up of 17 amino acids. V trimming: 1 base; J trimming: 5 bases; junction bases outside the gene matches: 8. CDR3 sequence (DNA): TGTGCCAGCAGTTTATCGCCCTCGGGACAGGGGGCAACTGAAGCTTTCCTT. It translates to CASSLSPSGQGATEAFL.

This clonotype occurred a few times. The chain is built from TRBV10-3 and TRBJ2-2; weak D call: TRBD1 (5 bases). Germline V gene lookup returns CDR1 ENHRY and CDR2 SYGVKD. Between the trimmed V and J ends, which lost 6 bases and 0 bases, there was a span of 8 bases. The CDR3 loop spans 14 amino acids. The CDR3 sequence is CAIRTDPNTGELFF. In DNA form, the CDR3 reads TGTGCCATCAGGACAGATCCGAACACCGGGGAGCTGTTTTTT.

The table lists this clonotype with many counts. This chain connects TRBV11-1 to TRBJ2-1; possible D gene TRBD2, 6 bases. Germline V CDR1 and CDR2: SGHAT, FQDESV (reference sequence). This CDR3 spans 11 amino acids. Trimming stripped 5 bases from V and 9 bases from J, with 8 bases between. CDR3 sequence (DNA): TGTGCCAGCAGCGCGGGACCTGAGCAGTTCTTC. It is translated as CASSAGPEQFF.